This T cell receptor beta chain was recorded in a study of Ad26.COV2.S vaccination and SARS-CoV-2 variants. Looking at the study overall: Ad26.COV2.S, an intramuscular injection, was given once or twice 56 days apart.

Treatment defined: about 20 received Ad26.COV2.S at low or high dose, single or two shots; roughly 5 received placebo; per-sample allocation not given. Material that was analyzed had been drawn on day 63 after the first vaccine or placebo injection. The J segment lost 6 bases and the V segment lost 1 base, leaving 4 bases of the junction unmatched. CDR3 length equals 15 residues. CDR1 is LNHDA, CDR2 SQIVND, per germline (reference sequence). Clones were read by immunoSEQ multiplex PCR, and TCRdb kept only the in-frame ones, dropping some. This table has about 430,000 clones, 90% appearing once. This clonotype was sampled from a person between 18 and 60 years old who received the Ad26.COV2.S COVID-19 vaccine or a placebo. The sequencing here drew on peripheral blood, taken in a trial of Ad26.COV2.S vaccine versus placebo. This sequence joins TRBV19 and TRBJ2-1, with TRBD2 matching 9 bases. CDR3 bases: TGTGCCAGTAGTATAGGGCTAGCGGGAAGCAATGAGCAGTTCTTC. It encodes CASSIGLAGSNEQFF.